This T cell receptor beta chain was identified during a study of blood T cell repertoires in COVID-19. Looking at the study overall: Acute and convalescent COVID-19 samples came from the United States, Italy and Spain.

Some clones are missing from TCRdb's copy, which holds only in-frame ones; the method was immunoSEQ multiplex PCR. The sample yields around 120,000 clones, less than 75% seen once. Sequenced: peripheral blood. This receptor was taken from a human donor with acute or convalescent COVID-19. The donor label of this sample is uncertain.

This CDR3 is CASSPRRDTEAFF. CDR3 in DNA: TGTGCCAGCAGCCCTAGGAGGGACACTGAAGCTTTCTTT. V usage is TRBV7-3 and J usage is TRBJ1-1, with no clear D. The length of the CDR3 is 13 residues. Germline values: CDR1 SGHTA, CDR2 FQGTGA. V lost 5 bases to trimming and J lost 3 bases, with 10 bases between them. Full variable domain (rest looked up from reference TRBV7-3 and TRBJ1-1): GAGVSQTPSNKVTEKGKYVELRCDPISGHTALYWYRQSLGQGPEFLIYFQGTGAADDSGLPNDRFFAVRPEGSVSTLKIQRTERGDSAVYLCASSPRRDTEAFFGQGTRLTVV.